A single sample gave rise to the 21 T cell receptor beta chains below, sequenced in a study of blood T cells in healthy people across ages. PCR was performed a second time for roughly 6 to 12 cycles using a sample-barcoded 5' primer and a J-beta primer mix. TCRdb re-called the 5' RACE reads through MiXCR, storing one row per CDR3 protein. The sample gives hundreds of thousands of distinct CDR3 sequences, about 40% of which show up once; 20% to 25% is in the top ten. Source material: blood. The source is a woman in her sixties in good health.

This clonotype has more than one count but fewer than ten. The chain recombines TRBV5-6 with TRBJ2-2; D tentatively reads TRBD1 or TRBD2 (5 bases each). V lost 3 bases and J 6 bases, leaving 6 bases between the germline ends. This CDR3 is 12 amino acids long. Germline CDR1 SGHDT, CDR2 YYEEEE. The CDR3 sequence is CASSWGPGELFF. The CDR3 DNA follows: TGTGCCAGCAGCTGGGGACCCGGGGAGCTGTTTTTT.

The CDR3 bases are TGTGCCAGCAGCTGGCGACTCAGGGGGTTCTCTAGCGGGAGCTCCTACGAGCAGTACTTC. Its translation: CASSWRLRGFSSGSSYEQYF. This chain joins TRBV7-9 and TRBJ2-7; 10 bases agree with TRBD2. Losses at the gene ends were 4 bases for V and 0 bases for J; bases not matched to a gene: 18. CDR1 is SEHNR and CDR2 is FQNEAQ in the germline V gene (reference sequence). This CDR3 spans 20 amino acids.

There are many counts of this clonotype. The chain has TRBV5-1 and TRBJ1-2; 7 nucleotides line up with TRBD1. V trimming: 4 bases; J trimming: 8 bases; junction bases outside the gene matches: 14. Germline V gene sequence: CDR1 SGHRS, CDR2 YFSETQ. CDR3 length: 15 residues. The CDR3 reads CASSTGTAGLAGYTF. CDR3 DNA: TGCGCCAGCAGCACCGGGACAGCGGGGCTAGCGGGCTACACCTTC.

The rearrangement joins TRBV18 to TRBJ1-5; D call uncertain. The CDR3 has 15 residues. In germline, CDR1 is KGHSH, CDR2 LQKENI. The V gene lost 6 bases and the J gene lost 6 bases, with 18 bases spanning the gap. The CDR3 reads CASSLKGAALQPQHF. DNA of the CDR3: TGTGCCAGCTCCCTTAAAGGCGCGGCCCTTCAGCCCCAGCATTTT.

About this clonotype: A junction end diverges from the germline sequence, so it may reflect a read error. The V gene is TRBV18, the J gene TRBJ1-1, with D maybe TRBD1 (6 bases). Germline V gene sequence: CDR1 KGHSH, CDR2 LQKENI. This CDR3 has 13 residues. CDR3 coding DNA: TGTGCCAGCCCACCAAAAACAGGGACTGAAGCTTTCTTT. It is translated as CASPPKTGTEAFF.

This chain joins TRBV2 and TRBJ2-4, with TRBD1 matching over 8 bases. The end of the DNA aligns better with TRBJ2-7, so the J call may be wrong. CDR3 length: 13 amino acids. The germline V gene has CDR1 SNHLY and CDR2 FYNNEI. CDR3 sequence reads: CASSRQGWDEQYF. The CDR3 nucleotides read TGTGCCAGCAGTCGACAGGGGTGGGACGAGCAGTACTTC.

The V and J genes are TRBV7-2 and TRBJ2-1, with TRBD1 matching 10 bases. Germline-derived CDR1 and CDR2 are SGHTA and FQGNSA. CDR3 length: 16 amino acids. J gave up 5 bases and V 5 bases, and 9 bases lay outside the gene matches. The chain's CDR3 is CASSISGTGVDNEQFF. The CDR3 DNA reads TGTGCCAGCAGCATATCCGGGACAGGGGTGGACAATGAGCAGTTCTTC.

The V call is TRBV7-2, the J call TRBJ1-3; D is uncertain. Germline values: CDR1 SGHTA, CDR2 FQGNSA. The CDR3 extends over 15 amino acids. Trimming shortened V by 3 bases and J by 0 bases, and 9 bases separated the two germline ends. This CDR3 reads CASSFKTASGNTIYF. CDR3 DNA: TGTGCCAGCAGCTTCAAGACGGCCTCTGGAAACACCATATATTTT.

The V gene is TRBV7-6, the J gene TRBJ2-3; D not resolved. There are 15 residues in the CDR3. The germline V and J ends were trimmed by 3 bases and 1 base, with 11 bases remaining between them. Germline lookup yields CDR1 SGHVS and CDR2 FNYEAQ. CDR3 bases: TGTGCCAGCAGCTTGATGTTGGATCGCACAGATACGCAGTATTTT. As protein: CASSLMLDRTDTQYF.

This clonotype was observed a few times. The chain recombines TRBV7-3 with TRBJ1-1; D unresolved. V lost 4 bases, J lost 7 bases, and 13 bases lay in between. The CDR3 runs 13 residues. Germline V gene data show CDR1 as SGHTA and CDR2 as FQGTGA. The CDR3 reads CASSSKGDGEAFF. The CDR3 nucleotides read TGTGCCAGCAGCTCGAAAGGCGACGGTGAAGCTTTCTTT.

In its sample, this clonotype was seen a few times. The chain couples TRBV20-1 to TRBJ2-5; TRBD1 matches 7 bases. Germline CDR1 is DFQATT and CDR2 is SNEGSKA (reference sequence). With 6 bases clipped from V and 1 base from J, the junction kept 11 bases outside the gene matches. CDR3 length: 15 amino acids. DNA for the CDR3: TGCAGTGCCCACGGGACAGACCCTTTCCAAGAGACCCAGTACTTC. Translated: CSAHGTDPFQETQYF.

The chain has TRBV4-3 and TRBJ2-1; D is possibly TRBD2 (6 bases). V lost 4 bases and J lost 14, with 18 bases in between. CDR1 and CDR2 (germline): LGHNA, YSLEER. The CDR3 runs to 13 residues. The CDR3 DNA is TGCGCCAGCAGCCGAGTATACGGAGGGGAGGAGTTCTTC. Translating gives CASSRVYGGEEFF.

V gene TRBV7-9 combines with J gene TRBJ2-5, with 7 bases that match TRBD2. The CDR3 length is 15 residues. V shed 5 bases and J 11 bases; nucleotides not matched to a gene: 17. Germline assignment: CDR1 SEHNR and CDR2 FQNEAQ (reference sequence). CDR3 DNA: TGTGCCAGCAGCGAAAAGCCCGGGGGGAGTAATGAGCAGTACTTC. This codes for CASSEKPGGSNEQYF.

The chain links TRBV10-3 to TRBJ1-4, with D uncertain. Deletions cut 5 bases from V and 3 bases from J, with 7 bases between. Germline V gives CDR1 ENHRY, CDR2 SYGVKD. CDR3 length equals 13 residues. The CDR3 coding sequence is TGTGCCATCAGTTCCGGACCTAATGAAAAACTGTTTTTT. Translated, it gives CAISSGPNEKLFF.

V is TRBV10-3 and J is TRBJ1-2, with D possibly matching TRBD1 (5 bases). From germline, CDR1 is ENHRY and CDR2 SYGVKD. This CDR3 comprises 16 residues. V was cut by 9 bases and J by 1 base, with 21 bases left in between. This chain's CDR3 is CAINRDGKVGNYGYTF. CDR3 in DNA: TGTGCCATAAACCGGGACGGAAAAGTCGGTAACTATGGCTACACCTTC.

The chain couples TRBV7-2 to TRBJ2-3; D is possibly TRBD2 (7 bases). Germline V gene data show CDR1 as SGHTA and CDR2 as FQGNSA. Trimming took 5 bases from V and 3 from J, leaving 15 bases between them. The CDR3 is 15 amino acids. Written as DNA, the CDR3 is TGTGCCAGCAGCCATCGAAGGGGGGGGACAGATACGCAGTATTTT. The encoded protein is CASSHRRGGTDTQYF.

The genes are TRBV6-5 and TRBJ2-5; 8 bases line up with TRBD1. CDR1 and CDR2 from the germline V gene are MNHEY and SVGAGI. V shed 0 bases, J shed 11 bases, and the junction held 20 bases outside the gene matches. The CDR3 has 18 residues. The DNA of the CDR3 is TGTGCCAGCAGTTACTCGATTCCGCAGGGGGCGAGCTCCTACGGGCAGTACTTC. Amino acid sequence: CASSYSIPQGASSYGQYF.

In this sample, this clonotype turned up many times. The chain has TRBV28 and TRBJ2-3; no clear D. The CDR3 runs 12 residues. The germline CDR1 and CDR2 sequences are MDHEN and SYDVKM. Trimming pared 8 bases from V and 2 bases from J, leaving 8 bases between. The CDR3 sequence: CASLSNTDTQYF. CDR3 nucleotides: TGTGCCAGCCTATCGAACACAGATACGCAGTATTTT. The variable domain in full, completed from reference TRBV28 and TRBJ2-3, reads DVKVTQSSRYLVKRTGEKVFLECVQDMDHENMFWYRQDPGLGLRLIYFSYDVKMKEKGDIPEGYSVSREKKERFSLILESASTNQTSMYLCASLSNTDTQYFGPGTRLTVL.

The V gene is TRBV20-1, the J gene TRBJ2-1, with D maybe TRBD2 (5 bases). V lost 1 base, J lost 9 bases, and 13 bases lay in between. From germline, CDR1 is DFQATT and CDR2 SNEGSKA (reference sequence). This CDR3 has 13 amino acids. CDR3 in amino acids: CSARVLERVEQFF. The CDR3 DNA sequence: TGCAGTGCTAGAGTACTAGAACGGGTTGAGCAGTTCTTC.

The gene calls are TRBV7-2 and TRBJ1-2; D gene unclear. The germline V gene has CDR1 SGHTA and CDR2 FQGNSA. The CDR3 runs to 18 residues. V was trimmed by 1 base and J by 0 bases, leaving 18 bases between them. The CDR3 protein is CASSLEGSGRLANYGYTF. In DNA form, the CDR3 reads TGTGCCAGCAGCTTAGAAGGTAGCGGGAGATTAGCTAACTATGGCTACACCTTC.

CDR3 region: CASSQSPPGTGPNNSPLHF. In nucleotides, the CDR3 is TGCGCCAGCAGCCAATCCCCGCCCGGGACAGGGCCTAATAATTCACCCCTCCACTTT. This chain joins TRBV4-3 and TRBJ1-6; 9 bases agree with TRBD1. Per germline, CDR1 LGHNA and CDR2 YSLEER. The CDR3 totals 19 residues. The ends lost 2 bases at V and 5 bases at J; junction bases unmatched: 13.